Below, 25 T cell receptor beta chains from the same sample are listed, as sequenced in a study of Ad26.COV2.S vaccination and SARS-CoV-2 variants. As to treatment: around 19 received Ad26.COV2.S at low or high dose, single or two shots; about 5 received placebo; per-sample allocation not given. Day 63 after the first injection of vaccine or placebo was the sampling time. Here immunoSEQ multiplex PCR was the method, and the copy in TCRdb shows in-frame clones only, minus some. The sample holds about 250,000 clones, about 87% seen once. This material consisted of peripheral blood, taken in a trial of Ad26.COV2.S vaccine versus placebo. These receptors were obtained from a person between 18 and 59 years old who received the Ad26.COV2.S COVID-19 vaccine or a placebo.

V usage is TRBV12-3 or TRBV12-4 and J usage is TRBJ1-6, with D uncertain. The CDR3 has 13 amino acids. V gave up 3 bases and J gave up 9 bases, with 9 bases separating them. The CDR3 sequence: CASSFGVPSPLHF. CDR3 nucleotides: TGTGCCAGCAGTTTTGGGGTTCCTTCACCCCTCCACTTT.

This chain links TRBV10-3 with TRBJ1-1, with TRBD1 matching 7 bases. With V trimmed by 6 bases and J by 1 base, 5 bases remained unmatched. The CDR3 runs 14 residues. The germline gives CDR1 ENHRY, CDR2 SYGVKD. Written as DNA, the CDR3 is TGTGCCATCAGCGCCTCAGGGGGGAACACTGAAGCTTTCTTT. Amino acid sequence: CAISASGGNTEAFF.

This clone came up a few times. In nucleotides, the CDR3 is TGTGCCTGGAGTGATCGGACTAGCGGCTACGAGCAGTACTTC. This translates into CAWSDRTSGYEQYF. The chain recombines TRBV30 with TRBJ2-7; 10 bases match TRBD2. The ends lost 1 base at V and 3 bases at J; junction bases unmatched: 3. Per germline, CDR1 GTSNPN and CDR2 SVGIG (reference sequence). The CDR3 is made up of 14 amino acids.

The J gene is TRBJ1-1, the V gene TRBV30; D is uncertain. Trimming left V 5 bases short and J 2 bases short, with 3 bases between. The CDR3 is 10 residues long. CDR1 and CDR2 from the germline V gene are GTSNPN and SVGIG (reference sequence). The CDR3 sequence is CAWENTEAFF. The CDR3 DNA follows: TGTGCCTGGGAAAACACTGAAGCTTTCTTT.

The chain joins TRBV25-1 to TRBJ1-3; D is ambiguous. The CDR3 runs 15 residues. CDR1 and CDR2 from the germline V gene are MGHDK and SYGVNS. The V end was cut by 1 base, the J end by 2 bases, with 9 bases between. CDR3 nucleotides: TGTGCCAGCAGTGAATCCGTTCTACCTGGAAACACCATATATTTT. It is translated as CASSESVLPGNTIYF. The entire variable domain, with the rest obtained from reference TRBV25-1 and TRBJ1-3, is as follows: EADIYQTPRYLVIGTGKKITLECSQTMGHDKMYWYQQDPGMELHLIHYSYGVNSTEKGDLSSESTVSRIRTEHFPLTLESARPSHTSQYLCASSESVLPGNTIYFGEGSWLTVV.

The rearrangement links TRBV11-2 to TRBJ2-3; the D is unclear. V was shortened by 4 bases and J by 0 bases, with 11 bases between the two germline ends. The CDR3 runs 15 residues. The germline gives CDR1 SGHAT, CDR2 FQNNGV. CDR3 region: CASSSHIASTDTQYF. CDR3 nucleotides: TGTGCCAGCAGCTCACACATCGCTAGCACAGATACGCAGTATTTT.

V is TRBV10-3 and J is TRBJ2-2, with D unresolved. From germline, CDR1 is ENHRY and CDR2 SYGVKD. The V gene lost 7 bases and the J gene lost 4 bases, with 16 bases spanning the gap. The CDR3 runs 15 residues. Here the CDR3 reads CAIKSQQAGTGELFF. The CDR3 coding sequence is TGTGCCATCAAGTCCCAACAAGCTGGCACCGGGGAGCTGTTTTTT.

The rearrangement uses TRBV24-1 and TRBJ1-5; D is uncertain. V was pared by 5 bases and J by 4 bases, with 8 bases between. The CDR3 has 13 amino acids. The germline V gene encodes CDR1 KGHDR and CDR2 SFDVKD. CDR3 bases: TGTGCCACCAGTGTCGACGGGAATCAGCCCCAGCATTTT. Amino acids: CATSVDGNQPQHF.

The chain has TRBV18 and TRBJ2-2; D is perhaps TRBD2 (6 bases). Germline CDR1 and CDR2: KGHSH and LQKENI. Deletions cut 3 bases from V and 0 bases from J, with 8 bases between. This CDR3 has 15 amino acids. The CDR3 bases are TGTGCCAGCTCACCGGGACTCCCGAACACCGGGGAGCTGTTTTTT. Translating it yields CASSPGLPNTGELFF.

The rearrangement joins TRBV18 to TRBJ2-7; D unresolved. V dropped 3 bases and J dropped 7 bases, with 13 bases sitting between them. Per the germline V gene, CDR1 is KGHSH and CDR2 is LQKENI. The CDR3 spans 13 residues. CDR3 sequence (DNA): TGTGCCAGCTCACCCGCGGAAACGAGGGAGCAGTACTTC. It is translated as CASSPAETREQYF.

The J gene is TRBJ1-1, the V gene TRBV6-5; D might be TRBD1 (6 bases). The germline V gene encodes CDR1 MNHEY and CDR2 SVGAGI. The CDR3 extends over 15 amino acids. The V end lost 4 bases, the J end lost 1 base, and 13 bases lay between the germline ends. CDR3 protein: CASSLSWTANTEAFF. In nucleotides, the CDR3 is TGTGCCAGCAGTTTGTCGTGGACAGCGAACACTGAAGCTTTCTTT.

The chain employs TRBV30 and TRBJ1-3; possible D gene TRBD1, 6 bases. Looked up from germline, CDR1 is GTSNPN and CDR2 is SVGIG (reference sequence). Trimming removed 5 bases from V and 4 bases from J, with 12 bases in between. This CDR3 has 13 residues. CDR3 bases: TGTGCCTGGGCACGGACAGCCGGAAACACCATATATTTT. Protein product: CAWARTAGNTIYF.

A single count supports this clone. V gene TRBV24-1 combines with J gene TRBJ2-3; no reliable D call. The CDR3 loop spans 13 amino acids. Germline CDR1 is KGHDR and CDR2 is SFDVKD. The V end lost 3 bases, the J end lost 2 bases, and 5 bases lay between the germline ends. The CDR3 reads CATSDIDTDTQYF. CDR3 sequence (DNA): TGTGCCACCAGTGATATAGACACAGATACGCAGTATTTT.

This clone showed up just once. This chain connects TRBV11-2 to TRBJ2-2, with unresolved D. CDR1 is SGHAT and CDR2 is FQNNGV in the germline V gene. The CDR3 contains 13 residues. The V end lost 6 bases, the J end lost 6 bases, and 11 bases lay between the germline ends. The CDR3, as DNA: TGTGCCAGCAGTAAAGACGGGTCCGGGGAGCTGTTTTTT. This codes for CASSKDGSGELFF.

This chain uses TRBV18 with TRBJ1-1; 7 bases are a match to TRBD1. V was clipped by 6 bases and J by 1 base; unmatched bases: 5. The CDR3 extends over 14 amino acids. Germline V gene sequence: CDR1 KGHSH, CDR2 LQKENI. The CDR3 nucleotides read TGTGCCAGCTCCCAAGGACAGGAGAACACTGAAGCTTTCTTT. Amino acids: CASSQGQENTEAFF.

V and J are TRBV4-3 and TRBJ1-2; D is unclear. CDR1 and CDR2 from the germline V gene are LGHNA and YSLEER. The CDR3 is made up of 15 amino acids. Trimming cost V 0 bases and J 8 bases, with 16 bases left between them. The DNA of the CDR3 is TGCGCCAGCAGCCAAGATGGGTCCGTAAGAGGCGGCTACACCTTC. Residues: CASSQDGSVRGGYTF.

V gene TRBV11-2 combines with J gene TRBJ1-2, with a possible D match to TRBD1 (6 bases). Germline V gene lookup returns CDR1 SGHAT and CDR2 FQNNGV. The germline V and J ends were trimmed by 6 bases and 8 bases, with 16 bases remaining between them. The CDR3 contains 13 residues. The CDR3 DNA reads TGTGCCAGCAGATATATTACAGGGAGCGGCTACACCTTC. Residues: CASRYITGSGYTF.

In DNA, the CDR3 is TGTGCCAGCACCCTAGGGTATTCACCCCTCCACTTT. It encodes CASTLGYSPLHF. V and J are TRBV12-3 or TRBV12-4 and TRBJ1-6; D gene ambiguous. V gave up 7 bases and J gave up 8 bases, with 9 bases separating them. This CDR3 has 12 residues.

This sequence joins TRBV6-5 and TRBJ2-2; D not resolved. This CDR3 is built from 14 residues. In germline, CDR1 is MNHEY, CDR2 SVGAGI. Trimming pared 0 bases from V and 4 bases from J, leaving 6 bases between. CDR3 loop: CASSYSNPTGELFF. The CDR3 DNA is TGTGCCAGCAGTTACTCGAACCCCACCGGGGAGCTGTTTTTT.

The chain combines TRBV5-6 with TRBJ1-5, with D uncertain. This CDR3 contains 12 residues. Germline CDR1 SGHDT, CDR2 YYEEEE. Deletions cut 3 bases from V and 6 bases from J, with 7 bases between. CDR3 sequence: CASSYASQPQHF. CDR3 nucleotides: TGTGCCAGCAGCTATGCGAGTCAGCCCCAGCATTTT.

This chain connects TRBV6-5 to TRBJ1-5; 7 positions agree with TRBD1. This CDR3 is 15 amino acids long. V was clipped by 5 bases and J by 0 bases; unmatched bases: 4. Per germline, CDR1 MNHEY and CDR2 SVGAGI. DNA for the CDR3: TGTGCCAGCAGTATTCAGGGGGGTAGCAATCAGCCCCAGCATTTT. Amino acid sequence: CASSIQGGSNQPQHF.

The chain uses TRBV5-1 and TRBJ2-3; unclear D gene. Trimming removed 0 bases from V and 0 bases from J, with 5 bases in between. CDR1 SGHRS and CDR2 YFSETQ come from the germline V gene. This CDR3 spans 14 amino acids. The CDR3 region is CASSLELSTDTQYF. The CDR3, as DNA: TGCGCCAGCAGCTTGGAGTTAAGCACAGATACGCAGTATTTT.

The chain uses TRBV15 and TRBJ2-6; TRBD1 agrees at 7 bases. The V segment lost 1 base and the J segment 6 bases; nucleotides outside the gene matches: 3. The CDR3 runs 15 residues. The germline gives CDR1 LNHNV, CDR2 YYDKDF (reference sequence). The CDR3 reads CATSRGQGLANVLTF. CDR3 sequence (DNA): TGTGCCACCAGCAGAGGACAGGGTTTGGCCAACGTCCTGACTTTC.

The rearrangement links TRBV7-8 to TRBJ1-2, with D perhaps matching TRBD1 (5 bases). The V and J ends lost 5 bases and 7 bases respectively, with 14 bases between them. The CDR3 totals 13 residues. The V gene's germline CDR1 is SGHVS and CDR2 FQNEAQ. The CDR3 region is CASSPTRDVGYTF. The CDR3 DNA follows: TGTGCCAGCAGCCCAACGAGGGACGTTGGCTACACCTTC.

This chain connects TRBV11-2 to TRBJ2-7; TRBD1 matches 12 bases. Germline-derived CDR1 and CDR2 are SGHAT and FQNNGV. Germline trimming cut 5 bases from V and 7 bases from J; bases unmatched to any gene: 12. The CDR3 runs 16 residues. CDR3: CASSPLKGQGANEQYF. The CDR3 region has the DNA TGTGCCAGCAGCCCATTGAAGGGACAGGGGGCCAATGAGCAGTACTTC.